This section outlines one T cell receptor beta chain sequence together with its context. The sample originates from a study of blood T cell repertoires in COVID-19. Repertoires were generated with immunoSEQ multiplex PCR, while TCRdb's copy carries only in-frame clones and drops some. Of about 280,000 clones in the sample, 85% to 90% are singletons; the top ten hold about 4%. V was pared by 0 bases and J by 1 base, with 13 bases between. CDR1 is GTSNPN and CDR2 is SVGIG in the germline V gene (reference sequence). The CDR3 consists of 16 residues. The source of this sequence is a woman aged 25-40 years with acute COVID-19. Material: PBMCs or T cells enriched from blood (not recorded which). This chain links TRBV30 with TRBJ1-5, with D tentatively TRBD1 (5 bases). DNA for the CDR3: TGTGCCTGGAGTGTACGGGGGAAACTAAGCAATCAGCCCCAGCATTTT. This translates into CAWSVRGKLSNQPQHF.